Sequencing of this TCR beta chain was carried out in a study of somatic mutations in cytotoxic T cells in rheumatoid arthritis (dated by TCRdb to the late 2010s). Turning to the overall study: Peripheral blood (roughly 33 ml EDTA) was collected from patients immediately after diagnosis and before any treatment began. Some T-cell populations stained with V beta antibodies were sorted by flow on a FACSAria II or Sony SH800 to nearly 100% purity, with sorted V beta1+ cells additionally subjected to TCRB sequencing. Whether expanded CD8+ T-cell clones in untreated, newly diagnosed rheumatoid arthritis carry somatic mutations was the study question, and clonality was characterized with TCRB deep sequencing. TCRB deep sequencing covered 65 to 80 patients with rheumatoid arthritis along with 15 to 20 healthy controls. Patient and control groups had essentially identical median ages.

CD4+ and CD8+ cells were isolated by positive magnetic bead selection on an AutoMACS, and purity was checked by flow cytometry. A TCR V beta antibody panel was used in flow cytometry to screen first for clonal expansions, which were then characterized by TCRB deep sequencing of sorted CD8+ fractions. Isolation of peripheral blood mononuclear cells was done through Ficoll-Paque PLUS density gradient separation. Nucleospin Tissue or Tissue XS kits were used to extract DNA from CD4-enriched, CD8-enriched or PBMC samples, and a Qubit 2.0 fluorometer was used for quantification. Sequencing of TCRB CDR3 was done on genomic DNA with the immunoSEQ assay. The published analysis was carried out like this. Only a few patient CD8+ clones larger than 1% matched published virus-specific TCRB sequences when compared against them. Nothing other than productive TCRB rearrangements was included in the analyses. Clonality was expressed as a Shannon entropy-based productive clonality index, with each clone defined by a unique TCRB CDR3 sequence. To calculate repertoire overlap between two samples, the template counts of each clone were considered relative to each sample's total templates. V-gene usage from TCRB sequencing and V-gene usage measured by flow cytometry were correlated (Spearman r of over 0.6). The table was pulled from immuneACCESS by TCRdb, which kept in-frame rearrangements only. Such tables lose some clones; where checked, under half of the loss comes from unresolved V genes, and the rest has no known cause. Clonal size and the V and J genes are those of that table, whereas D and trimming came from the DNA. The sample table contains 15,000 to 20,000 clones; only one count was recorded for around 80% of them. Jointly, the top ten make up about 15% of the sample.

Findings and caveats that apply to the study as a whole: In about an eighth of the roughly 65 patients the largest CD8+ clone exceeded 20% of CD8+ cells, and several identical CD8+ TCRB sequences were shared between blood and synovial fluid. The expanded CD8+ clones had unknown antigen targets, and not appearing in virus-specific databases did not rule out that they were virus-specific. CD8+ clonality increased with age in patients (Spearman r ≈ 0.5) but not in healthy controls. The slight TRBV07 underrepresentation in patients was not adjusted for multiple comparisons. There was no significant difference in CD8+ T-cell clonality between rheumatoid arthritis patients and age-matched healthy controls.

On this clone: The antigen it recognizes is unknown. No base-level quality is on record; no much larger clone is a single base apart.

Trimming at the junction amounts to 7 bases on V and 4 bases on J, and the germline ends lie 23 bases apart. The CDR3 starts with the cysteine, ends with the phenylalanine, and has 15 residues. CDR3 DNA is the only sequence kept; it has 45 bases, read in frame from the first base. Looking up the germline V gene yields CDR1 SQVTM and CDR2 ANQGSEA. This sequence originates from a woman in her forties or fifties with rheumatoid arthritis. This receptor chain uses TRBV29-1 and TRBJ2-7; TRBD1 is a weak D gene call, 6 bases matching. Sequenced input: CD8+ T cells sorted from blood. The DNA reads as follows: TGCAGCGCCGTAACGGGACACAGACCACCTTACGAGCAGTACTTC. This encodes CSAVTGHRPPYEQYF.